A selection of T cell receptor beta chains follows, all from one sample in a study of human T cells and chemical hapten exposure. A single record per CDR3 protein comes from TCRdb applying MiXCR to the RACE reads. The table records roughly 200,000 distinct CDR3 sequences, under 30% of them present only once. The input for sequencing was whole blood, taken in connection with sensitization to the hapten diphenylcyclopropenone (DPC). Receptors were obtained from a woman in her forties with alopecia areata. Some clones in this sample may be carry-over from other donors' samples. The CDR3 runs from the conserved cysteine through the conserved F or W.

cdr3_aa j_call cdr3_length v_call
CSAPPGAGADYEQYF TRBJ2-7 15 TRBV20-1
CASSFSSGRLFF TRBJ2-2 12 TRBV5-6
CASSFQRTEEAFF TRBJ1-1 13 TRBV7-9
CALRETPYSPLHF TRBJ1-6 13 TRBV10-3
CASSYVVQETQYF TRBJ2-5 13 TRBV12-3/TRBV12-4
CASSPPGQGPNEQFF TRBJ2-1 15 TRBV28
CASSPGTTGEQYF TRBJ2-7 13 TRBV5-6
CASSLALDPAYEQYF TRBJ2-7 15 TRBV7-2
CASSLTGQNSPLHF TRBJ1-6 14 TRBV12-3/TRBV12-4
CASSLKVGGRSKNIQYF TRBJ2-4 17 TRBV11-2